The TCR beta chain under discussion was sequenced for a study of control samples from healthy donors and cancer patients (dated by TCRdb to 2020 to 2021). The receptor library was made with the immunoSEQ multiplex PCR assay. TCRdb mirrors the immuneACCESS table, restricted to in-frame sequences. Some clones are absent from its copies; in checked studies, under half trace to an unresolved V gene, and the reason for the others is unknown. Counted in this sample were more than 90,000 clones; around 89% of them appeared once. 7.8% of the sample is held by the ten biggest clonotypes. From cysteine to phenylalanine, the CDR3 is 12 amino acids long. Of all the DNA, just the CDR3 is kept, 36 bases in frame from base 1. V was cut back by 6 bases and J by 5 bases, leaving a gap of 7 bases between them. The germline V gene gives CDR1 as KGHDR and CDR2 as SFDVKD. Note on this clone: The specificity of this receptor is unknown. Nothing much larger sits one base from this clone, and base qualities are not available.

The TCR comes from a man aged 25 to 40 in good health. The chain was built from TRBV24-1 and TRBJ2-1, and the D gene may be TRBD2, 6 bases matching. The sample taken for sequencing was blood. The bases read TGTGCCACCAGTAGGAGGGACAATGAGCAGTTCTTC. Translated, it reads CATSRRDNEQFF.